This T cell receptor beta chain is from a study of T cells after yellow fever vaccination. Overall study findings and caveats: Across the CD4 and CD8 compartments, a small share of clonotypes was present in both. Most clones from primary vaccination were detected again post-booster (just under 97% CD4, around 90% CD8). Repertoires sorted by FACS could include abundant clonotypes that are contaminants from the bulk population.

V dropped 8 bases and J dropped 2 bases, with 7 bases sitting between them. This CDR3 has 13 amino acids. In its sample, this clonotype was seen a few times. Its antigen is currently unknown. The study made its TCR cDNA through 5'RACE template switching. That step introduced a universal primer site along with UMIs. TCRdb itself ran the 5' RACE reads through MiXCR, one entry per CDR3 protein. Of about 580,000 distinct CDR3 sequences in the sample, roughly a sixth were seen once. This sequence originates from a man aged 18 to 30 who received the YFV17D yellow fever vaccine. This chain connects TRBV12-3 or TRBV12-4 to TRBJ2-6, with D hard to call. The specimen comprised PBMCs, sampled 4 to 5 days after the first yellow fever vaccination. The CDR3 coding sequence is TGTGCCAGCGGAAACGCTGGGGCCAACGTCCTGACTTTC. It codes for CASGNAGANVLTF.